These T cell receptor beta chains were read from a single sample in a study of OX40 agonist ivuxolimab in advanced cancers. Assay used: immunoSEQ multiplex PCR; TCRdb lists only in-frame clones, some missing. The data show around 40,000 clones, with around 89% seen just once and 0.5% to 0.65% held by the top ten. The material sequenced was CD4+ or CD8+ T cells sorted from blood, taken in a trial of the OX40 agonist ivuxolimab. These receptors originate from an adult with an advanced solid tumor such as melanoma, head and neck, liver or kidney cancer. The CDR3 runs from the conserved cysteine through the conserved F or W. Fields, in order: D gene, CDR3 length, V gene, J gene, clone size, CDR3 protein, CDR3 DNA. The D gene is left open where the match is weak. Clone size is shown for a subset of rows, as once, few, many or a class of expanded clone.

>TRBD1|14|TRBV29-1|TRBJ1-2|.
CSVEWDRGWRGYTF
TGCAGCGTTGAATGGGACAGGGGTTGGCGAGGCTACACCTTC
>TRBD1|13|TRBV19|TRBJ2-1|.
CATRQGAYNEQFF
TGTGCCACCAGACAGGGCGCCTACAATGAGCAGTTCTTC
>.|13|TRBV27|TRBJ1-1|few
CASSLNGGSEAFF
TGTGCCAGCAGTTTAAACGGGGGGAGTGAAGCTTTCTTT
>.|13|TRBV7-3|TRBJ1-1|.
CASSLTPGTEAFF
TGTGCCAGCAGCTTAACCCCAGGGACTGAAGCTTTCTTT
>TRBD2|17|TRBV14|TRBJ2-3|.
CASSQVGGTSGTDTQYF
TGTGCCAGCAGCCAAGTCGGAGGGACTAGCGGCACAGATACGCAGTATTTT
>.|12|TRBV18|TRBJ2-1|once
CASSIRRDGQFF
TGTGCCAGCTCCATACGGAGAGATGGGCAGTTCTTC
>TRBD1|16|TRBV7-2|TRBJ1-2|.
CASSTNSGQQNYGYTF
TGTGCCAGCAGCACAAACTCGGGACAGCAAAACTATGGCTACACCTTC
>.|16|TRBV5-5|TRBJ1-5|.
CASSLGGPLSNQPQHF
TGTGCCAGCAGCTTGGGAGGGCCTCTTAGCAATCAGCCCCAGCATTTT
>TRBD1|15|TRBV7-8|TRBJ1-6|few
CASSPSGTGDSPLHF
TGTGCCAGCAGCCCATCCGGGACAGGGGATTCACCCCTCCACTTT
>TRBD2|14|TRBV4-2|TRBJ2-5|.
CASSAGGPAETQYF
TGTGCCAGCAGCGCGGGGGGCCCGGCAGAGACCCAGTACTTC